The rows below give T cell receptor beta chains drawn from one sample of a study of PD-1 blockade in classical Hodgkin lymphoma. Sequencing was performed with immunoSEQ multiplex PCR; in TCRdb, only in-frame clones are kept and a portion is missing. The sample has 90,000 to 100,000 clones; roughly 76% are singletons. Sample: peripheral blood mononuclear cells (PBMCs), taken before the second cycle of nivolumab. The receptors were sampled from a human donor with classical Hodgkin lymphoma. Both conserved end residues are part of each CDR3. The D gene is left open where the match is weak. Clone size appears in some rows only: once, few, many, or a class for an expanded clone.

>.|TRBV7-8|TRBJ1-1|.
TGTGCCAGCAGCTTAGGGACAGCGAACACTGAAGCTTTCTTT
CASSLGTANTEAFF
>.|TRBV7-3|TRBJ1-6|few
TGTGCCAGCAGCTTAGGACTATATAATTCACCCCTCCACTTT
CASSLGLYNSPLHF
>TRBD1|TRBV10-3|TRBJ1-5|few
TGTGCCATCGGGACAGATAGCAATCAGCCCCAGCATTTT
CAIGTDSNQPQHF
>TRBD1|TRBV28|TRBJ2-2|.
TGTGCCAGCAGTTTGACAGGGTGGAGTTCCGGGGAGCTGTTTTTT
CASSLTGWSSGELFF
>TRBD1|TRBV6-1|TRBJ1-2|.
TGTGCCAGCAGTCTCGCGGGGACAGAAGCCTATGGCTACACCTTC
CASSLAGTEAYGYTF
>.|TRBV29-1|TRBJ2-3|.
TGCAGCGTTGCCCACAGGGGCACAGATACGCAGTATTTT
CSVAHRGTDTQYF
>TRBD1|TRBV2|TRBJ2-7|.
TGTGCCAGCAGTGACTCCCAGGGGGCTAGATACGAGCAGTACTTC
CASSDSQGARYEQYF
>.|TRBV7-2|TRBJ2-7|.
TGTGCCAGCAGCTTGAGTAGTCTGGTCGAGCAGTACTTC
CASSLSSLVEQYF
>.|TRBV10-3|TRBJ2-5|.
TGTGCCATCAGTGAGAAGAGGGAGACCCAGTACTTC
CAISEKRETQYF
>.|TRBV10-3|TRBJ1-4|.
TGTGCCATCAGTGAGCCGGGGTGGGCTAATGAAAAACTGTTTTTT
CAISEPGWANEKLFF
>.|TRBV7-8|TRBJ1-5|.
TGTGCCAGCAGCTCGTACCGTCCTCCCCTGGACAGCCCCTCGGGGCCCCAGCATTTT
CASSSYRPPLDSPSGPQHF
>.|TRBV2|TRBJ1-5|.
TGTGCCAGCAGTGAATTGGAGCGGAATCAGCCCCAGCATTTT
CASSELERNQPQHF
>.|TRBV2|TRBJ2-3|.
TGTGCCAGCAGTATCGGGACACCTACGCAGTATTTT
CASSIGTPTQYF
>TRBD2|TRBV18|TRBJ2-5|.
TGTGCCAGCTCACCGCTGGCAGCGGGAGTGTCAGAGACCCAGTACTTC
CASSPLAAGVSETQYF
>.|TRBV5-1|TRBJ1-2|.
TGCGCCAGCAGCCCCGGGAGCACCTATGGCTACACCTTC
CASSPGSTYGYTF
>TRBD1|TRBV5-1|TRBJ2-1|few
TGCGCCAGCAGCTGGAAGACAGGGACGATGGACAATGAGCAGTTCTTC
CASSWKTGTMDNEQFF
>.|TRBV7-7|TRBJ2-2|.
TGTGCCACACAGCGGACCCAAAACACCGGGGAGCTGTTTTTT
CATQRTQNTGELFF
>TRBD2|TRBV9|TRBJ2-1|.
TGTGCCAGCAGCGTAGATAGGAGTCTAGCGGAGAACAATGAGCAGTTCTTC
CASSVDRSLAENNEQFF
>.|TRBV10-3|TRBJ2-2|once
TGTGCCATCAGTGAGTCGCTCGGGACCGCGAACACCGGGGAGCTGTTTTTT
CAISESLGTANTGELFF
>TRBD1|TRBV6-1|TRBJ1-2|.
TGTGCCAGCAGTGAGACAGGGGCCGATGGCTACACCTTC
CASSETGADGYTF
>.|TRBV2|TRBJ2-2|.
TGTGCCAGCCTAAACACCGGGGAGCTGTTTTTT
CASLNTGELFF
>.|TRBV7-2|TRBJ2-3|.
TGTGCCAGCAGCTTAAGTCCGTCAGATACGCAGTATTTT
CASSLSPSDTQYF
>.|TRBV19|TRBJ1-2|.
TGTGCCAGTACCACCATGGCGGCAGGGGAAGGCTACACCTTC
CASTTMAAGEGYTF
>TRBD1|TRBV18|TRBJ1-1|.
TGTGCCAGCTCACGACAGGGAATGAACACTGAAGCTTTCTTT
CASSRQGMNTEAFF
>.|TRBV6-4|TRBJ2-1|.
TGTGCCAGCAGTGAAGGCAGCGAGTTTGAGCAGTTCTTC
CASSEGSEFEQFF
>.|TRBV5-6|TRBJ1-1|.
TGTGCCAGCAGCCCTACGACCCAGGGCAACACTGAAGCTTTCTTT
CASSPTTQGNTEAFF
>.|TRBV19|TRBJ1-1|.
TGTGCCAGTACCGTGGCTAGAGGCACTGAAGCTTTCTTT
CASTVARGTEAFF
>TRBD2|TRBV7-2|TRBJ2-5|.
TGTGCCAGCAGCTTAGACCCGTCTAGCGGGGACCAAGAGACCCAGTACTTC
CASSLDPSSGDQETQYF
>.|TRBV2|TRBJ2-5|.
TGTGCCAGCACCATCCGGGAGACCCAGTACTTC
CASTIRETQYF
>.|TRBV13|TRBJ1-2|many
TGTGCCAGCAGCCCCCGGGGGATCGAGGCCTATGGCTACACCTTC
CASSPRGIEAYGYTF
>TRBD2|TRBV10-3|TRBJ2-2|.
TGTGCCACCAGACTAGCGGGAGCAAACACCGGGGAGCTGTTTTTT
CATRLAGANTGELFF
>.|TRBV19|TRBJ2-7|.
TGTGCCAGTAGTACCGGGGTCTCCTACGAGCAGTACTTC
CASSTGVSYEQYF
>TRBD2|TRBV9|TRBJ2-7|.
TGTGCCAGCAGCCCACGGACTAGCGGGAACTACGAGCAGTACTTC
CASSPRTSGNYEQYF
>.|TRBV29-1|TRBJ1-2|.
TGCAGCGTTGACACAGGAAACTATGGCTACACCTTC
CSVDTGNYGYTF
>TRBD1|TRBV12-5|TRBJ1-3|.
TGTGCTAGTGGTTTGGGACAGGGGGTCTCTGGAAACACCATATATTTT
CASGLGQGVSGNTIYF
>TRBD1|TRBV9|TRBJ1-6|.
TGTGCCAGCAGCGCCTGGGACAGGGGGAATTCACCCCTCCACTTT
CASSAWDRGNSPLHF
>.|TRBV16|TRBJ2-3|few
TGTGCCAGCAGCCAACTGGGGGATACGCAGTATTTT
CASSQLGDTQYF
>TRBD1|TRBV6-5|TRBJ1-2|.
TGTGCCAGCAGTCGCGGGACAGCCTATGGCTACACCTTC
CASSRGTAYGYTF
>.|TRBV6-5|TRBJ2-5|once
TGTGCCAGCAGTTCCTCGGTGCTGGAGACCCAGTACTTC
CASSSSVLETQYF
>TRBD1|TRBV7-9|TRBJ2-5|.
TGTGCCAGCAGCCCTGGGGACAGGGGGCTTGGGACCCAGTACTTC
CASSPGDRGLGTQYF
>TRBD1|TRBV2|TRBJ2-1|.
TGTGCCAGCAGAGCGGGACAGGGTAGTGATGAGCAGTTCTTC
CASRAGQGSDEQFF
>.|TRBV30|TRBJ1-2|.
TGTGCCTGGACCAAATCAAACCCGGGGGCTGGCTACACCTTC
CAWTKSNPGAGYTF
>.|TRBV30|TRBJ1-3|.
TGTGCCTGGGCGGGCCAACTGGGAAACACCATATATTTT
CAWAGQLGNTIYF
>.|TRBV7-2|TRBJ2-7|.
TGTGCCAGCAGCCCTCGGGGTTTCAGCTCCTACGAGCAGTACTTC
CASSPRGFSSYEQYF
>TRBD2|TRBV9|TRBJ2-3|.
TGTGCCAGCAGCGGCCGTCTAGCGGACCCCACAGATACGCAGTATTTT
CASSGRLADPTDTQYF
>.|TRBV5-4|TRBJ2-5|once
TGTGCCAGCAGCTTCGGGGGAGGTGAGACCCAGTACTTC
CASSFGGGETQYF
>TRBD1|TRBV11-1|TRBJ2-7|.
TGTGCCAGCAGCCAGGGGGCCCACGAGCAGTACTTC
CASSQGAHEQYF
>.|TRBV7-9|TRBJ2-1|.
TGTGCCAGCAGCGGTGCTGTTGCGGATGAGCAGTTCTTC
CASSGAVADEQFF